Included here is one T cell receptor beta chain sequence, with context. The sample is drawn from a study of shared clonotypes between healthy human individuals. Partitioning of CD4+ cells yielded a CD45RA+ naive subset and a CD45RA-negative memory subset. The CDR3 sequence is 19 residues long. The germline V gene encodes CDR1 SGHRS and CDR2 YFSETQ. The ends lost 1 base at V and 0 bases at J; junction bases unmatched: 9. Libraries were prepared by immunoSEQ multiplex PCR; TCRdb keeps only in-frame clonotypes and omits some of them. The table has around 990,000 clones, about 72% seen once. The sequence was collected from a man between 18 and 29 years old in good health. Some clones in this sample may be carry-over from other donors' samples. Sequencing was performed on memory CD4+ T cells from PBMCs. Subset given: CD45RA-negative fraction. The chain carries TRBV5-1 and TRBJ2-5; 13 positions match TRBD2. The CDR3 sequence: CASSLLGLAGRDYQETQYF. The CDR3 coding sequence is TGCGCCAGCAGCTTGCTGGGACTAGCGGGACGAGACTACCAAGAGACCCAGTACTTC.